This entry lists 12 T cell receptor beta chains sequenced from one sample in a study of T cell changes during pregnancy in multiple sclerosis (dated by TCRdb to about 2019). Library generation was performed with the immunoSEQ multiplex PCR assay. TCRdb obtained this table from immuneACCESS and retained in-frame rearrangements with V and J assigned. These tables miss some clones; where compared with another copy, unresolved V genes account for less than half of the shortfall, and the remainder is unexplained. The sample profile shows about 100,000 clones; just over 90% of them were found once. The biggest ten clones account for about 3% of the sample. The source material was peripheral blood, sampled after pregnancy. These receptors originate from a female donor with multiple sclerosis, enrolled in a pregnancy study.

This chain uses TRBV13 with TRBJ2-7; D unresolved. Germline loops: CDR1 PRHDT, CDR2 FYEKMQ (reference sequence). The CDR3 sequence is 14 residues long. Deletions cut 0 bases from V and 1 base from J, with 7 bases between. The CDR3: CASSLGPTSYEQYF. In DNA form, the CDR3 reads TGTGCCAGCAGCTTAGGACCCACTTCCTACGAGCAGTACTTC.

V and J are TRBV25-1 and TRBJ1-3; TRBD1 aligns across 11 bases. J was trimmed by 2 bases and V by 9 bases; bases with no gene match: 9. The CDR3 is 16 residues long. Germline loops: CDR1 MGHDK, CDR2 SYGVNS. This CDR3 is CASTPGGQGAGNTIYF. In DNA, the CDR3 is TGTGCCAGTACCCCCGGGGGACAGGGGGCTGGAAACACCATATATTTT.

This clone appeared once. The rearrangement uses TRBV6-4 and TRBJ2-5; TRBD1 matches at 7 bases. V shed 0 bases, J shed 1 base, and the junction held 8 bases outside the gene matches. The CDR3 totals 17 residues. The germline V gene encodes CDR1 MRHNA and CDR2 SNTAGT. CDR3 in DNA: TGTGCCAGCAGTGACTCCGGGGACAGCTTTTCCCAAGAGACCCAGTACTTC. Its translation: CASSDSGDSFSQETQYF.

The table lists this clone with a count of one. J is TRBJ2-3 and V is TRBV7-3; 9 positions match TRBD2. The CDR3 has 15 amino acids. V gave up 3 bases and J gave up 6 bases; unmatched junction bases: 7. Germline assignment: CDR1 SGHTA and CDR2 FQGTGA. The CDR3 is CASSLVAGGPDTQYF. CDR3 DNA sequence: TGTGCCAGCAGCTTGGTTGCGGGGGGGCCTGATACGCAGTATTTT.

J is TRBJ2-2 and V is TRBV19; D might be TRBD2 (5 bases). Germline V gene sequence: CDR1 LNHDA, CDR2 SQIVND (reference sequence). V lost 5 bases and J lost 6, with 10 bases in between. The length of the CDR3 is 13 residues. CDR3 nucleotides: TGTGCCAGTAGTGCACTAGTCCCCGGGGAGCTGTTTTTT. Amino acids: CASSALVPGELFF.

The V call is TRBV2, the J call TRBJ1-1; D unresolved. The V end was cut by 6 bases, the J end by 7 bases, with 12 bases between. Germline values: CDR1 SNHLY, CDR2 FYNNEI. The CDR3 runs 12 residues. CDR3 loop: CASSPERIEAFF. In DNA form, the CDR3 reads TGTGCCAGCAGCCCCGAGAGGATTGAAGCTTTCTTT.

The rearrangement uses TRBV2 and TRBJ2-1, with D possibly being TRBD1 (5 bases). Germline V gene data show CDR1 as SNHLY and CDR2 as FYNNEI. Deletions cut 6 bases from V and 4 bases from J, with 10 bases between. The CDR3 sequence is 13 residues long. DNA for the CDR3: TGTGCCAGCAGGGTGACAGTGTACAATGAGCAGTTCTTC. Its protein product is CASRVTVYNEQFF.

The chain is built from TRBV6-6 and TRBJ1-4; D gene ambiguous. Germline assignment: CDR1 MNHNY and CDR2 SVGAGI (reference sequence). With 5 bases removed from V and 6 bases from J, the gap between germline ends came to 7 bases. The CDR3 has 12 residues. The CDR3 DNA sequence: TGTGCCAGCAGTCTAAAGCATGAAAAACTGTTTTTT. This sequence encodes CASSLKHEKLFF.

This clone was seen once. J is TRBJ1-1 and V is TRBV13; the match to TRBD1 covers 8 bases. CDR3 length: 12 amino acids. Germline trimming cut 8 bases from V and 7 bases from J; bases unmatched to any gene: 6. Looked up from germline, CDR1 is PRHDT and CDR2 is FYEKMQ (reference sequence). CDR3 in DNA: TGTGCCAGCGACCTCAGGGGGCGTGAAGCTTTCTTT. Translated, it gives CASDLRGREAFF. Complete variable domain (other parts from reference TRBV13 and TRBJ1-1): AAGVIQSPRHLIKEKRETATLKCYPIPRHDTVYWYQQGPGQDPQFLISFYEKMQSDKGSIPDRFSAQQFSDYHSELNMSSLELGDSALYFCASDLRGREAFFGQGTRLTVV.

This chain links TRBV6-1 with TRBJ2-7; TRBD2 is a possible D gene (6 bases). CDR1 is MNHNS and CDR2 is SASEGT in the germline V gene. This CDR3 is built from 14 residues. The V gene lost 0 bases and the J gene lost 8 bases, with 14 bases spanning the gap. CDR3 sequence: CASSEARVGSQQYF. In DNA, the CDR3 is TGTGCCAGCAGTGAAGCGCGAGTCGGGAGTCAGCAGTACTTC.

V is TRBV10-2 and J is TRBJ2-3; no clear D gene. Germline V CDR1 and CDR2: WSHSY, SAAADI. CDR3 size: 14 residues. The V and J ends lost 6 bases and 2 bases respectively, with 12 bases between them. The DNA for the CDR3 is TGCGCCAGCAGGGGCGCCACATACACAGATACGCAGTATTTT. As protein: CASRGATYTDTQYF.

This clone was seen a single time. The V gene is TRBV9, the J gene TRBJ2-1, with 8 bases aligning to TRBD1. Per germline, CDR1 SGDLS and CDR2 YYNGEE. The CDR3 runs 15 residues. Trimming removed 5 bases from V and 6 bases from J; junction bases left unmatched: 10. CDR3 sequence reads: CASSGQGLTTNEQFF. CDR3 nucleotides: TGTGCCAGCAGTGGACAGGGCCTAACAACCAATGAGCAGTTCTTC.